This T cell receptor beta chain was documented in a study of blood T cell repertoires in COVID-19. Assay used: immunoSEQ multiplex PCR; TCRdb lists only in-frame clones, some missing. The table shows 200,000 to 300,000 clones, with about 90% occurring only once. CDR1 and CDR2 from the germline V gene are SGHNT and YYREEE (reference sequence). Between the trimmed V and J ends, which lost 0 bases and 0 bases, there was a span of 7 bases. This CDR3 comprises 15 residues. The sequenced sample consisted of peripheral blood. The V and J genes are TRBV5-4 and TRBJ2-1; D might be TRBD2 (5 bases). The source is a man in his late teens or twenties with active or convalescent COVID-19. CDR3 residues: CASSLVGSSYNEQFF. CDR3 DNA sequence: TGTGCCAGCAGCTTGGTGGGGAGCTCCTACAATGAGCAGTTCTTC.